A single sample gave rise to the 29 T cell receptor beta chains below, sequenced in a study of shared clonotypes between healthy human individuals. The method was immunoSEQ multiplex PCR; TCRdb's version includes in-frame clones alone and lacks a portion of them. The table lists about 1.1 million clones, about 72% of them singletons. Sequenced sample: memory CD4+ T cells from PBMCs. The subset here: CD45RA-negative fraction. The receptors originated from a young man in good health. Some clones in this sample may be carry-over from other donors' samples.

The chain is built from TRBV11-1 and TRBJ2-5; 8 bases fit TRBD2. The CDR3 has 14 residues. Germline V gene sequence: CDR1 SGHAT, CDR2 FQDESV (reference sequence). The trim removed 5 bases at V and 3 bases at J, leaving 5 bases unmatched. The CDR3 DNA reads TGTGCCAGCAGCCCGGGACTAGATAAAGAGACCCAGTACTTC. Translating it yields CASSPGLDKETQYF.

The chain recombines TRBV18 with TRBJ2-7, with D hard to call. This CDR3 spans 15 amino acids. CDR1 and CDR2 (germline): KGHSH, LQKENI. The V end lost 1 base, the J end lost 5 bases, and 15 bases lay between the germline ends. The CDR3 DNA follows: TGTGCCAGCTCACCACAGTCCGGGCCCCGGGACGAGCAGTACTTC. Encoded protein: CASSPQSGPRDEQYF.

The genes are TRBV28 and TRBJ2-7, with 7 bases identical to TRBD1. The CDR3 loop spans 13 amino acids. Trimming took 7 bases from V and 6 from J; bases not matched to a gene: 9. Per the germline V gene, CDR1 is MDHEN and CDR2 is SYDVKM. CDR3 sequence reads: CASTRQGFGEQYF. CDR3 nucleotide sequence: TGTGCCAGCACCAGACAGGGATTCGGCGAGCAGTACTTC.

V usage is TRBV2 and J usage is TRBJ2-7, with a tentative D call TRBD2 (6 bases). The germline gives CDR1 SNHLY, CDR2 FYNNEI. V was shortened by 7 bases and J by 2 bases, with 12 bases between the two germline ends. This CDR3 has 13 residues. CDR3 nucleotide sequence: TGTGCCAGCATGGGGGGAAGGACCTACGAGCAGTACTTC. It yields the protein CASMGGRTYEQYF.

On this clone itself: The same CDR3 can be traced to other DNA sequences in this sample. The chain recombines TRBV7-8 with TRBJ2-7, with 11 bases aligning to TRBD2. The V segment lost 4 bases and the J segment 4 bases; nucleotides outside the gene matches: 6. The CDR3 totals 15 residues. CDR1 is SGHVS and CDR2 is FQNEAQ in the germline V gene. CDR3 nucleotide sequence: TGTGCCAGCAGCTCCCGCCGACTAGCGGGGTACGAGCAGTACTTC. Amino acids: CASSSRRLAGYEQYF.

This chain connects TRBV28 to TRBJ1-1, with D possibly being TRBD1 (6 bases). The V gene lost 5 bases and the J gene lost 5 bases, with 18 bases spanning the gap. Germline CDR1 MDHEN, CDR2 SYDVKM. The CDR3 consists of 15 residues. The CDR3 here is CASSPTGYRRTEAFF. CDR3 nucleotides: TGTGCCAGCAGTCCGACAGGCTATAGACGAACTGAAGCTTTCTTT.

The chain employs TRBV14 and TRBJ1-2; D call uncertain. CDR3 length equals 15 residues. V lost 1 base, J lost 0 bases, and 9 bases lay in between. CDR1 is SGHDN and CDR2 is FVKESK in the germline V gene. The CDR3 region is CASSQVPGANYGYTF. CDR3 sequence (DNA): TGTGCCAGCAGCCAAGTGCCGGGAGCTAACTATGGCTACACCTTC.

The genes are TRBV9 and TRBJ1-1, with D perhaps TRBD1 (5 bases). CDR3 length: 14 residues. V lost 4 bases and J 3 bases, leaving 13 bases between the germline ends. Looked up from germline, CDR1 is SGDLS and CDR2 is YYNGEE. Here the CDR3 DNA reads TGTGCCAGCAGCCTTTCACGGGGGGACACTGAAGCTTTCTTT. Protein: CASSLSRGDTEAFF. The whole variable domain, remainder taken from reference TRBV9 and TRBJ1-1, is DSGVTQTPKHLITATGQRVTLRCSPRSGDLSVYWYQQSLDQGLQFLIQYYNGEERAKGNILERFSAQQFPDLHSELNLSSLELGDSALYFCASSLSRGDTEAFFGQGTRLTVV.

This clone has a handful of counts. V usage is TRBV5-4 and J usage is TRBJ2-5; D unresolved. V was clipped by 0 bases and J by 2 bases, with 8 bases between them. The germline V gene has CDR1 SGHNT and CDR2 YYREEE (reference sequence). This CDR3 is built from 14 residues. The CDR3, as DNA: TGTGCCAGCAGCTTGGAGGTGGGTCAAGAGACCCAGTACTTC. Translation: CASSLEVGQETQYF.

V and J are TRBV19 and TRBJ2-2, with 7 bases matching TRBD2. Per germline, CDR1 LNHDA and CDR2 SQIVND (reference sequence). The J segment lost 1 base and the V segment lost 7 bases, leaving 9 bases of the junction unmatched. The CDR3 is 16 amino acids. The CDR3 reads CASTSGRTLNTGELFF. The CDR3 nucleotides are TGTGCCAGTACCTCCGGGAGGACACTGAACACCGGGGAGCTGTTTTTT.

This clone was seen more than once but under ten times. The chain employs TRBV11-2 and TRBJ2-1; possible D gene TRBD1, 6 bases. V was pared by 4 bases and J by 0 bases, with 13 bases between. The CDR3 has 16 residues. CDR1 and CDR2 from the germline V gene are SGHAT and FQNNGV. CDR3 sequence: CASSSGQPSSYNEQFF. The CDR3 DNA reads TGTGCCAGCAGCTCCGGACAGCCGAGCTCCTACAATGAGCAGTTCTTC.

In its sample, this clone was seen once. The J gene is TRBJ2-3, the V gene TRBV9; D remains ambiguous. V was clipped by 4 bases and J by 3 bases, with 9 bases between them. Germline-derived CDR1 and CDR2 are SGDLS and YYNGEE. This CDR3 has 13 residues. The CDR3 DNA reads as TGTGCCAGCAGCCCTAGTGGGACAGATACGCAGTATTTT. Amino acids: CASSPSGTDTQYF.

The V and J genes are TRBV5-4 and TRBJ2-5, with 11 bases aligning to TRBD2. After removal of 4 bases from V and 2 bases from J, the junction contained 7 bases not matched to a gene. Germline CDR1 and CDR2: SGHNT and YYREEE (reference sequence). This CDR3 has 16 residues. The CDR3: CASSPGTSGTQETQYF. The DNA of the CDR3 is TGTGCCAGCAGCCCCGGGACTAGCGGCACTCAAGAGACCCAGTACTTC.

This clone occurred many times. This rearrangement joins TRBV6-6 to TRBJ1-1, with TRBD1 matching 7 bases. V lost 5 bases to trimming and J lost 0 bases; unmatched junction nucleotides: 9. The length of the CDR3 is 16 residues. Germline V lookup: CDR1 MNHNY, CDR2 SVGAGI (reference sequence). The CDR3 region has the DNA TGTGCCAGCAGTGGAGACAGGGTCAAAATGAACACTGAAGCTTTCTTT. This gives the protein CASSGDRVKMNTEAFF.

The chain carries TRBV19 and TRBJ2-1; TRBD2 agrees at 9 bases. V lost 4 bases and J lost 0; bases outside the gene matches: 4. The CDR3 totals 16 residues. Germline CDR1 LNHDA, CDR2 SQIVND (reference sequence). Here the CDR3 DNA reads TGTGCCAGTAGTACACTAGCGGGTCCCTCCTACAATGAGCAGTTCTTC. Encoded protein: CASSTLAGPSYNEQFF.

The chain uses TRBV18 and TRBJ1-1; D uncertain. Germline V gives CDR1 KGHSH, CDR2 LQKENI. With 3 bases removed from V and 7 bases from J, the gap between germline ends came to 9 bases. CDR3 length: 12 residues. The CDR3 loop is CASSPGRIEAFF. CDR3 DNA sequence: TGTGCCAGCTCACCCGGACGGATTGAAGCTTTCTTT.

The J gene is TRBJ2-3, the V gene TRBV5-1; TRBD1 matches at 9 bases. The CDR3 contains 16 residues. The trim removed 0 bases at V and 2 bases at J, leaving 4 bases unmatched. In germline, CDR1 is SGHRS, CDR2 YFSETQ. CDR3 residues: CASSLVTGGFTDTQYF. Here the CDR3 DNA reads TGCGCCAGCAGCTTGGTGACAGGGGGGTTCACAGATACGCAGTATTTT.

The rearrangement links TRBV30 to TRBJ2-7; TRBD1 might be the D (5 bases). V lost 1 base and J lost 3, with 13 bases in between. This CDR3 region has 14 residues. CDR1 and CDR2 (germline): GTSNPN, SVGIG (reference sequence). CDR3 residues: CAWSAGHRLYEQYF. In DNA form, the CDR3 reads TGTGCCTGGAGTGCCGGCCACAGGCTCTACGAGCAGTACTTC.

This rearrangement joins TRBV27 to TRBJ1-4; D gene uncertain. V was trimmed by 4 bases and J by 7 bases, leaving 16 bases between them. The CDR3 sequence is 15 residues long. Germline V gene data show CDR1 as MNHEY and CDR2 as SMNVEV (reference sequence). The chain's CDR3 is CASSWKLPAGEKLFF. The CDR3 DNA is TGTGCCAGCAGTTGGAAACTTCCGGCGGGTGAAAAACTGTTTTTT.

This clone was recorded many times. V gene TRBV11-2 combines with J gene TRBJ2-1, with D perhaps matching TRBD2 (6 bases). CDR1 is SGHAT and CDR2 is FQNNGV in the germline V gene. V lost 6 bases, J lost 2 bases, and 11 bases lay in between. This CDR3 has 14 amino acids. CDR3 loop: CASSDWGAYNEQFF. The CDR3 region has the DNA TGTGCCAGCAGTGACTGGGGGGCCTACAATGAGCAGTTCTTC.

Remarks on this clone: This may arise from a read error, as a much more abundant clone is one base away. The rearrangement uses TRBV7-3 and TRBJ1-1, with 8 bases identical to TRBD1. The germline gives CDR1 SGHTA, CDR2 FQGTGA. This CDR3 is built from 15 residues. Trimming removed 1 base from V and 1 base from J; junction bases left unmatched: 2. The CDR3 nucleotides read TGTGCCAGCAGCTTAATGGGACAGGCGAACACTGAAGCTTTCTTT. Protein: CASSLMGQANTEAFF.

As for this clone: The sample contains more than one DNA sequence encoding this CDR3. J is TRBJ2-5 and V is TRBV7-2; TRBD2 aligns across 14 bases. The CDR3 covers 16 residues. Trimming removed 4 bases from V and 4 bases from J; junction bases left unmatched: 5. In germline, CDR1 is SGHTA, CDR2 FQGNSA. In nucleotides, the CDR3 is TGTGCCAGCAGCTCACGGACTAGCGGGAGGCGAGAGACCCAGTACTTC. Translated, it gives CASSSRTSGRRETQYF.

In the case of this clone: One end of the junction varies from germline; a read error may be responsible. The V and J genes are TRBV25-1 and TRBJ2-1; 7 bases are a match to TRBD2. The germline V gene encodes CDR1 MGHDK and CDR2 SYGVNS. This CDR3 comprises 16 residues. The CDR3 is CASSEYSRLAGNEQFF. The CDR3, as DNA: TGTGCCAGCAGTGAATATAGTAGACTAGCTGGCAATGAACAGTTCTTC.

The chain combines TRBV7-2 with TRBJ2-3, with a weak D call TRBD1 (6 bases). Germline CDR1 is SGHTA and CDR2 is FQGNSA. The CDR3 runs to 16 residues. The V end lost 1 base, the J end lost 4 bases, and 15 bases lay between the germline ends. CDR3 loop: CASSLVTGWTPDTQYF. The CDR3 DNA is TGTGCCAGCAGCTTAGTAACAGGGTGGACACCAGATACGCAGTATTTT.

The chain uses TRBV29-1 and TRBJ2-5, with 14 bases matching TRBD2. Germline values: CDR1 SQVTM, CDR2 ANQGSEA. CDR3 length equals 17 residues. The V gene end was trimmed by 8 bases and the J gene end by 4 bases; junction bases not matched to a gene: 15. CDR3 loop: CSLRGLAGEVKGETQYF. The CDR3 DNA is TGCAGCCTGAGGGGACTAGCGGGAGAGGTAAAGGGAGAGACCCAGTACTTC.

This clone was detected ten times or more. The rearrangement joins TRBV6-5 to TRBJ1-2; 10 bases agree with TRBD1. J lost 7 bases, V lost 8 bases, and 13 bases had no gene match. This CDR3 contains 15 residues. Looked up from germline, CDR1 is MNHEY and CDR2 is SVGAGI. The CDR3 is CASGHPNRQGAGYTF. The CDR3 region has the DNA TGTGCCAGCGGCCACCCTAACCGACAGGGGGCTGGCTACACCTTC.

This clone was recorded many times. The chain recombines TRBV14 with TRBJ2-5, with D hard to call. CDR1 SGHDN and CDR2 FVKESK come from the germline V gene. The CDR3 is 17 amino acids. The ends were cut back, 0 bases at V and 2 bases at J, with 16 bases in the middle. The CDR3 reads CASSQEPSNALQETQYF. CDR3 nucleotides: TGTGCCAGCAGCCAAGAACCCAGTAATGCCTTACAAGAGACCCAGTACTTC.

The J gene is TRBJ2-5, the V gene TRBV5-5, with unresolved D. The CDR3 consists of 16 residues. CDR1 and CDR2 (germline): SGHKS, YYEKEE (reference sequence). Between the trimmed V and J ends, which lost 0 bases and 1 base, there was a span of 13 bases. The CDR3, as DNA: TGTGCCAGCAGCTTGGGGGTTAGCCCTTTCCAAGAGACCCAGTACTTC. Its translation: CASSLGVSPFQETQYF.

In this sample, this clone turned up once. This may come from a read error, since a much larger clone is one base off. V and J are TRBV7-9 and TRBJ2-2; no clear D gene. Per germline, CDR1 SEHNR and CDR2 FQNEAQ (reference sequence). Trimming cost V 6 bases and J 5 bases, with 7 bases left between them. The CDR3 has 12 residues. The CDR3 loop reads CASRARTGELFF. CDR3 in DNA: TGTGCCAGCAGGGCAAGGACCGGGGAGCTGTTTTTT.